The 29 T cell receptor beta chains presented below share a single source sample, sequenced in a study of cytomegalovirus exposure and HLA in healthy donors. A multiplex PCR was run with 60 Vbeta primers and 13 Jbeta primers. The method was immunoSEQ multiplex PCR; TCRdb's version includes in-frame clones alone and lacks a portion of them. The sample lists approximately 76,000 clones; roughly 85% were seen once. Sequencing input: PBMCs. The receptors stem from a young man in good health and CMV-seronegative.

In the case of this clone: Other DNA sequences within the sample encode an identical CDR3. The chain has TRBV6-1 and TRBJ2-5; D is possibly TRBD1 (6 bases). The CDR3 has 16 amino acids. The germline gives CDR1 MNHNS, CDR2 SASEGT. V was clipped by 3 bases and J by 4 bases, with 18 bases between them. This chain's CDR3 is CASSDLYRERGETQYF. In DNA, the CDR3 is TGTGCCAGCAGTGACCTGTACAGGGAGAGGGGAGAGACCCAGTACTTC.

The chain combines TRBV7-9 with TRBJ2-5; 13 positions match TRBD2. CDR1 and CDR2 from the germline V gene are SEHNR and FQNEAQ (reference sequence). J lost 5 bases, V lost 4 bases, and 4 bases had no gene match. The CDR3 runs to 15 residues. CDR3: CASSSGLAGTETQYF. DNA for the CDR3: TGTGCCAGCAGCTCGGGACTAGCGGGAACGGAGACCCAGTACTTC.

A single count supports this clone. This rearrangement joins TRBV6-7 to TRBJ2-7; TRBD2 agrees at 8 bases. TRBV6-7 is treated as an ORF (open reading frame) with a function not yet certain. The CDR3 covers 17 residues. J was trimmed by 0 bases and V by 8 bases; bases with no gene match: 15. This chain's CDR3 is CASVTGTRDLCSYEQYF. CDR3 coding DNA: TGTGCCAGCGTCACCGGGACTAGGGATTTATGCTCCTACGAGCAGTACTTC.

The J gene is TRBJ1-3, the V gene TRBV27; D ambiguous. This CDR3 is 16 amino acids long. The ends were cut back, 3 bases at V and 0 bases at J, with 12 bases in the middle. The germline V gene has CDR1 MNHEY and CDR2 SMNVEV (reference sequence). CDR3 nucleotide sequence: TGTGCCAGCAGTTTGTACGGCAGGTCCTCTGGAAACACCATATATTTT. Protein: CASSLYGRSSGNTIYF.

The CDR3 nucleotides are TGTGCCAGCAGTTTTGCAGTTCAGCCCCAGCATTTT. Amino acid sequence: CASSFAVQPQHF. The rearrangement joins TRBV28 to TRBJ1-5; D call uncertain. Germline CDR1 is MDHEN and CDR2 is SYDVKM. Between the trimmed V and J ends, which lost 3 bases and 6 bases, there was a span of 6 bases. The CDR3 is made up of 12 amino acids.

The chain links TRBV9 to TRBJ2-3; 10 bases are shared with TRBD2. The V gene end was trimmed by 2 bases and the J gene end by 4 bases; junction bases not matched to a gene: 10. The CDR3 runs 17 residues. Germline-derived CDR1 and CDR2 are SGDLS and YYNGEE. CDR3 DNA sequence: TGTGCCAGCAGCGTTAGGGGAAGCGGGAGGGCCCCAGATACGCAGTATTTT. It translates to CASSVRGSGRAPDTQYF.

The chain couples TRBV27 to TRBJ2-1; the D gene is possibly TRBD1 (5 bases). The CDR3 loop spans 15 amino acids. The germline V and J ends were trimmed by 2 bases and 6 bases, with 14 bases remaining between them. The germline V gene encodes CDR1 MNHEY and CDR2 SMNVEV (reference sequence). Here the CDR3 DNA reads TGTGCCAGCAGTTTACTGGGCAGGGCGTCCAATGAGCAGTTCTTC. It translates to CASSLLGRASNEQFF.

The CDR3 spells CASSLETGEAFF. In DNA form, the CDR3 reads TGTGCCAGCAGCTTAGAGACGGGTGAAGCTTTCTTT. This sequence joins TRBV11-3 and TRBJ1-1; D ambiguous. Trimming removed 0 bases at V and 7 bases at J, with 6 bases between. Germline lookup yields CDR1 SGHNT and CDR2 YENEEA. The CDR3 is 12 residues long.

This clone is a singleton in its sample. The CDR3 region is CASSVGSLATDTQYF. CDR3 nucleotide sequence: TGTGCCAGCAGCGTTGGGTCTTTAGCCACAGATACGCAGTATTTT. This chain uses TRBV9 with TRBJ2-3; unclear D gene. Germline V lookup: CDR1 SGDLS, CDR2 YYNGEE. This CDR3 contains 15 residues. Between the trimmed V and J ends, which lost 2 bases and 2 bases, there was a span of 12 bases.

J is TRBJ2-1 and V is TRBV4-1; weak D call: TRBD2 (5 bases). Germline V CDR1 and CDR2: MGHRA, YSYEKL. The CDR3 totals 14 residues. V lost 2 bases and J lost 5, with 10 bases in between. Here the CDR3 DNA reads TGCGCCAGCAGCCAACGCGACGGGAACAATGAGCAGTTCTTC. Its translation is CASSQRDGNNEQFF.

The rearrangement links TRBV14 to TRBJ1-1; D not resolved. V dropped 1 base and J dropped 4 bases, with 7 bases sitting between them. The CDR3 is 13 amino acids. Germline CDR1 reads SGHDN; CDR2 reads FVKESK. The DNA of the CDR3 is TGTGCCAGCAGCCAAGTTGGAGGCACTGAAGCTTTCTTT. Its translation: CASSQVGGTEAFF. Using reference TRBV14 and TRBJ1-1 for the parts outside the CDR3, the full variable domain is EAGVTQFPSHSVIEKGQTVTLRCDPISGHDNLYWYRRVMGKEIKFLLHFVKESKQDESGMPNNRFLAERTGGTYSTLKVQPAELEDSGVYFCASSQVGGTEAFFGQGTRLTVV.

The genes are TRBV30 and TRBJ1-1; possibly TRBD1 for D (5 bases). V was cut by 2 bases and J by 11 bases, with 18 bases left in between. Germline CDR1 reads GTSNPN; CDR2 reads SVGIG (reference sequence). This CDR3 comprises 13 residues. The DNA for the CDR3 is TGTGCCTGGAGTTTCCCCGGGACTTTGTGGGCTTTCTTT. This encodes CAWSFPGTLWAFF.

The chain combines TRBV6-5 with TRBJ1-1; 8 nucleotides line up with TRBD1. The trim removed 4 bases at V and 4 bases at J, leaving 5 bases unmatched. This CDR3 has 14 amino acids. Germline assignment: CDR1 MNHEY and CDR2 SVGAGI. CDR3 nucleotides: TGTGCCAGCAGTTCGCAGGGGGCGATCACTGAAGCTTTCTTT. Its translation is CASSSQGAITEAFF.

This chain connects TRBV11-3 to TRBJ2-3; TRBD2 might be the D (5 bases). The CDR3 has 16 residues. CDR1 is SGHNT and CDR2 is YENEEA in the germline V gene. Trimming cost V 1 base and J 2 bases, with 13 bases left between them. CDR3 sequence: CASSLGDSVYTDTQYF. The CDR3 DNA sequence: TGTGCCAGCAGCTTAGGGGATAGCGTCTACACAGATACGCAGTATTTT.

This clone was seen more than once but under ten times. This chain uses TRBV7-2 with TRBJ2-1; 7 positions match TRBD2. The CDR3 has 16 amino acids. Germline-derived CDR1 and CDR2 are SGHTA and FQGNSA. J gave up 0 bases and V 2 bases, and 4 bases lay outside the gene matches. CDR3 sequence reads: CASSLRRGFSYNEQFF. As DNA, the CDR3 is TGTGCCAGCAGCTTACGGCGGGGGTTCTCCTACAATGAGCAGTTCTTC.

The gene calls are TRBV9 and TRBJ2-1; TRBD2 matches at 9 bases. V shed 4 bases and J 5 bases; nucleotides not matched to a gene: 7. The germline V gene encodes CDR1 SGDLS and CDR2 YYNGEE. This CDR3 is 15 amino acids long. The CDR3 sequence is CASSPLPSGDNEQFF. The CDR3 DNA follows: TGTGCCAGCAGCCCTCTGCCTAGCGGGGACAATGAGCAGTTCTTC. Using reference TRBV9 and TRBJ2-1 for the parts outside the CDR3, the full variable domain is DSGVTQTPKHLITATGQRVTLRCSPRSGDLSVYWYQQSLDQGLQFLIQYYNGEERAKGNILERFSAQQFPDLHSELNLSSLELGDSALYFCASSPLPSGDNEQFFGPGTRLTVL.

The chain combines TRBV7-9 with TRBJ2-1; 8 bases match TRBD1. The CDR3 is 16 amino acids. Trimming removed 5 bases from V and 3 bases from J; junction bases left unmatched: 9. Germline CDR1 and CDR2: SEHNR and FQNEAQ (reference sequence). CDR3 nucleotides: TGTGCCAGCAGCGGATATACCGACAGGGGCTACAATGAGCAGTTCTTC. Translating gives CASSGYTDRGYNEQFF.

The rearrangement links TRBV6-5 to TRBJ1-1; no clear D gene. V was pared by 5 bases and J by 8 bases, with 18 bases between. CDR1 and CDR2 (germline): MNHEY, SVGAGI. This CDR3 contains 14 residues. CDR3 sequence: CASSRQATSMEAFF. Here the CDR3 DNA reads TGTGCCAGCAGTCGGCAGGCCACGAGCATGGAAGCTTTCTTT.

The rearrangement joins TRBV19 to TRBJ2-7; 8 bases map to TRBD1. J gave up 1 base and V 5 bases, and 4 bases lay outside the gene matches. The CDR3 totals 14 residues. Germline CDR1 is LNHDA and CDR2 is SQIVND (reference sequence). CDR3 amino acids: CASSAYRGSYEQYF. The CDR3, as DNA: TGTGCCAGTAGTGCCTACAGGGGGTCCTACGAGCAGTACTTC.

The gene calls are TRBV30 and TRBJ1-6; D may be TRBD1 (5 bases). Germline CDR1 and CDR2: GTSNPN and SVGIG (reference sequence). V dropped 7 bases and J dropped 9 bases, with 16 bases sitting between them. The CDR3 has 13 residues. In DNA form, the CDR3 reads TGTGCCTTAGAAGGGGTATTGGGTTCACCCCTCCACTTT. Its protein product is CALEGVLGSPLHF. Based on the CDR3 plus reference TRBV30 and TRBJ1-6, the full variable domain is SQTIHQWPATLVQPVGSPLSLECTVEGTSNPNLYWYRQAAGRGLQLLFYSVGIGQISSEVPQNLSASRPQDRQFILSSKKLLLSDSGFYLCALEGVLGSPLHFGNGTRLTVT.

This chain uses TRBV6-6 with TRBJ2-3; possible D gene TRBD2, 5 bases. The CDR3 consists of 15 residues. The V end lost 4 bases, the J end lost 1 base, and 12 bases lay between the germline ends. Germline V lookup: CDR1 MNHNY, CDR2 SVGAGI (reference sequence). The CDR3 DNA sequence: TGTGCCAGCAGTTTCGAGACCGGGGGCACAGATACGCAGTATTTT. Amino acids: CASSFETGGTDTQYF.

The chain joins TRBV7-2 to TRBJ2-7; 11 bases match TRBD2. Germline values: CDR1 SGHTA, CDR2 FQGNSA. With V trimmed by 4 bases and J by 3 bases, 8 bases remained unmatched. The CDR3 extends over 16 amino acids. CDR3 in DNA: TGTGCCAGCAGCTCCAGGACTAGCGGGCGATTCTACGAGCAGTACTTC. This translates into CASSSRTSGRFYEQYF.

This chain joins TRBV6-1 and TRBJ1-6; TRBD1 matches at 7 bases. The CDR3 sequence is 15 residues long. J lost 8 bases, V lost 2 bases, and 6 bases had no gene match. CDR1 is MNHNS and CDR2 is SASEGT in the germline V gene. The CDR3 reads CASSELGDSDSPLHF. CDR3 DNA: TGTGCCAGCAGTGAATTGGGGGACAGCGATTCACCCCTCCACTTT.

The chain joins TRBV27 to TRBJ2-3; weak D call: TRBD1 (5 bases). The CDR3 contains 11 residues. Germline V gene sequence: CDR1 MNHEY, CDR2 SMNVEV (reference sequence). The V and J ends lost 11 bases and 4 bases respectively, with 10 bases between them. The CDR3 DNA sequence: TGTGCCCCCTGGGGCCCAGATACGCAGTATTTT. This encodes CAPWGPDTQYF.

V gene TRBV5-1 combines with J gene TRBJ2-5, with 7 bases lining up with TRBD2. The V gene's germline CDR1 is SGHRS and CDR2 YFSETQ. V dropped 2 bases and J dropped 4; count of bases not matched to a gene: 8. The CDR3 covers 15 residues. CDR3 sequence reads: CASSLNGGKGETQYF. Here the CDR3 DNA reads TGCGCCAGCAGCTTAAACGGGGGGAAGGGAGAGACCCAGTACTTC.

This clone was seen a few times. The V call is TRBV6-5, the J call TRBJ2-3; a possible D gene is TRBD2 (6 bases). Trimming pared 3 bases from V and 8 bases from J, leaving 15 bases between. Germline V CDR1 and CDR2: MNHEY, SVGAGI. This CDR3 comprises 14 residues. The CDR3 here is CASSYQGGGSTQYF. CDR3 in DNA: TGTGCCAGCAGTTATCAGGGAGGTGGGTCTACGCAGTATTTT.

The chain carries TRBV19 and TRBJ1-5; D remains ambiguous. The CDR3 length is 14 residues. V lost 3 bases and J lost 0, with 6 bases in between. Germline V gene data show CDR1 as LNHDA and CDR2 as SQIVND (reference sequence). As DNA, the CDR3 is TGTGCCAGTAGTATGTTGTATAGCAATCAGCCCCAGCATTTT. Translating gives CASSMLYSNQPQHF.

This chain connects TRBV7-6 to TRBJ2-7; the D gene is possibly TRBD2 (6 bases). V was trimmed by 1 base and J by 4 bases, leaving 17 bases between them. Germline V CDR1 and CDR2: SGHVS, FNYEAQ. The CDR3 loop spans 16 amino acids. CDR3 nucleotides: TGTGCCAGCAGCTTAGAACTCGGGGGTGAGGGTTACGAGCAGTACTTC. This sequence encodes CASSLELGGEGYEQYF.

CDR3 sequence (DNA): TGTGCCTGGAGTGTAGGGGTGGGTGTTGAGCAGTACTTC. This translates into CAWSVGVGVEQYF. The chain combines TRBV30 with TRBJ2-7; TRBD1 might be the D (5 bases). V lost 0 bases, J lost 7 bases, and 13 bases lay in between. The length of the CDR3 is 13 residues. In germline, CDR1 is GTSNPN, CDR2 SVGIG (reference sequence).